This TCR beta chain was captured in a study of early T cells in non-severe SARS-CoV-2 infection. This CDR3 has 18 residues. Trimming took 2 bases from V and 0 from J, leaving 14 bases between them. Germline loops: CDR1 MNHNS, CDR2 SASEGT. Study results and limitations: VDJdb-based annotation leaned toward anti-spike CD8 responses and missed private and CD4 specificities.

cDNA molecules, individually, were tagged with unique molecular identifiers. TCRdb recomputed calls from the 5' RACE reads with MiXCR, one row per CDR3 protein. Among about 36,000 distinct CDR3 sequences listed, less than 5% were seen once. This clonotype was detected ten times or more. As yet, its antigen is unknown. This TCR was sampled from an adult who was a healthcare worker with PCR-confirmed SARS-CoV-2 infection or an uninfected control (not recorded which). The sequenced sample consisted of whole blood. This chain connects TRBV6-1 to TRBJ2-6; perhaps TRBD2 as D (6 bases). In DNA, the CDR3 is TGTGCCAGCAGTGAACGTTTGCGGGGCATCTCTGGGGCCAACGTCCTGACTTTC. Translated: CASSERLRGISGANVLTF.